This TCR beta chain is from a study of radiation and T cells in renal cell carcinoma. The sample's time point: blood 4 weeks post-SBRT, at nephrectomy. Regarding treatment: 15 Gy SBRT to primary tumor, nephrectomy 4 weeks later. After SBRT, blood was collected at 2 and 4 weeks, plus baseline. Overall study findings and caveats: Top tumor clonotypes rose in blood 2 weeks post-radiation, then contracted.

On this clone itself: What it binds is not known.

Libraries were prepared by immunoSEQ multiplex PCR; TCRdb keeps only in-frame clonotypes and omits some of them. The sample lists about 86,000 clones; roughly 80% were seen once. The source was blood, collected from a patient whose treatment included radiotherapy and nephrectomy. This clonotype was obtained from a man aged 45-65 years with renal cell carcinoma.

CDR3 sequence (DNA): TGTGCCAGCAGCTTAGCGCCTAGCGGGTACTCCTACGAGCAGTACTTC. This codes for CASSLAPSGYSYEQYF. This chain uses TRBV7-2 with TRBJ2-7; 8 nucleotides match TRBD2. CDR1 and CDR2 from the germline V gene are SGHTA and FQGNSA. The CDR3 extends over 16 amino acids. The ends lost 0 bases at V and 0 bases at J; junction bases unmatched: 4. The variable domain in full, with the rest retrieved from reference TRBV7-2 and TRBJ2-7, is GAGVSQSPSNKVTEKGKDVELRCDPISGHTALYWYRQSLGQGLEFLIYFQGNSAPDKSGLPSDRFSAERTGGSVSTLTIQRTQQEDSAVYLCASSLAPSGYSYEQYFGPGTRLTVT.